This T cell receptor beta chain was recorded in a study of cytomegalovirus exposure and HLA in healthy donors. PCR amplification relied on 60 Vbeta primers (plus 13 Jbeta primers). TCRdb's table, derived via immunoSEQ multiplex PCR, lists solely in-frame clones and lacks some. The profile shows around 120,000 clones, 70% to 80% of them singletons. The CDR3 sequence is 13 residues long. CDR1 is SGDLS, CDR2 YYNGEE, per germline. The ends were cut back, 4 bases at V and 4 bases at J, with 8 bases in the middle. Remarks on this clone: As yet, its antigen is unknown.

Overall study findings and caveats: A later analysis found that most CMV-associated TCR beta chains appeared HLA-restricted.

The receptor was derived from a man in his fifties or sixties in good health and CMV-seropositive. This rearrangement joins TRBV9 to TRBJ1-4; D not certain. Sequences were obtained from PBMCs. In DNA, the CDR3 is TGTGCCAGCAGCCCCGGAGATAATGAAAAACTGTTTTTT. As protein: CASSPGDNEKLFF.